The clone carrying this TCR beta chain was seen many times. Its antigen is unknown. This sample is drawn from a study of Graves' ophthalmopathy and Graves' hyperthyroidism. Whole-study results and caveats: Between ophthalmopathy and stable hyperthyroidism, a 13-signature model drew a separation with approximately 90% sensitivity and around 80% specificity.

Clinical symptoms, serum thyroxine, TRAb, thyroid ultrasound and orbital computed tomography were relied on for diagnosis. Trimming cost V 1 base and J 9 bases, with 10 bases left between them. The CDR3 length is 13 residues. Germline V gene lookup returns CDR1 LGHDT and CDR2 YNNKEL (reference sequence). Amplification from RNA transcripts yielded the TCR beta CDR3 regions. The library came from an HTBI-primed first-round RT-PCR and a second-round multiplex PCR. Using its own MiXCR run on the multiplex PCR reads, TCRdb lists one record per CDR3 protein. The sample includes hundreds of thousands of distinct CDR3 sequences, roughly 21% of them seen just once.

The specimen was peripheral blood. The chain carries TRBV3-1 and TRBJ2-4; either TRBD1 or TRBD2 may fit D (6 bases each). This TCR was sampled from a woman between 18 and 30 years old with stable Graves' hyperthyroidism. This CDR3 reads CASSQAEGGIQYF. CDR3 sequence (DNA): TGTGCCAGCAGCCAAGCCGAGGGGGGCATTCAGTACTTC.